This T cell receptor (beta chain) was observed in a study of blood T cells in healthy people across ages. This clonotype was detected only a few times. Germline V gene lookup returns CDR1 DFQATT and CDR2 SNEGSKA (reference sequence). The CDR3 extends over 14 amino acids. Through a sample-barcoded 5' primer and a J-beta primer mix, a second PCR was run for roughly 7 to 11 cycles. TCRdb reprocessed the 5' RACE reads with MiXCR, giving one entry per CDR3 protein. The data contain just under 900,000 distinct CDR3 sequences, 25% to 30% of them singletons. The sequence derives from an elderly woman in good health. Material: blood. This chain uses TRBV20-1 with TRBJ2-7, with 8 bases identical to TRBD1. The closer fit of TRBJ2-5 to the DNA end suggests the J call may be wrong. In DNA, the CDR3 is TGCAGTGCTCACCCTGTGACAGGGGTGGAGACCCAGTACTTC. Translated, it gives CSAHPVTGVETQYF.